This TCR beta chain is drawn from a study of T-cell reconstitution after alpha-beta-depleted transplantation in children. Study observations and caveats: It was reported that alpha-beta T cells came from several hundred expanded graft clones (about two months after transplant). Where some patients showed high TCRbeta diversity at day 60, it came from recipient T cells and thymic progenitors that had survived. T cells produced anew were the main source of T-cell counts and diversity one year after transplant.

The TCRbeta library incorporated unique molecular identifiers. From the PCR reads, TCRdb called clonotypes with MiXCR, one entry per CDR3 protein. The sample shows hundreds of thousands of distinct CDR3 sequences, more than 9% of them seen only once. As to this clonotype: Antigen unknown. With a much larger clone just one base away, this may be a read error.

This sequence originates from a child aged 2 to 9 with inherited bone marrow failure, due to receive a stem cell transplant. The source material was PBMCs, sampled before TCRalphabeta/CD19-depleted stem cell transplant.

The CDR3 coding sequence is TGCAGTGCTAGTGGGACTAGCGGGAGTATCGGGTACGATGAGCAGTTCTTC. Translating it yields CSASGTSGSIGYDEQFF. V and J are TRBV20-1 and TRBJ2-1, with 14 bases that match TRBD2. The trim removed 3 bases at V and 8 bases at J, leaving 12 bases unmatched. Germline CDR1 and CDR2: DFQATT and SNEGSKA (reference sequence). This CDR3 is built from 17 residues.